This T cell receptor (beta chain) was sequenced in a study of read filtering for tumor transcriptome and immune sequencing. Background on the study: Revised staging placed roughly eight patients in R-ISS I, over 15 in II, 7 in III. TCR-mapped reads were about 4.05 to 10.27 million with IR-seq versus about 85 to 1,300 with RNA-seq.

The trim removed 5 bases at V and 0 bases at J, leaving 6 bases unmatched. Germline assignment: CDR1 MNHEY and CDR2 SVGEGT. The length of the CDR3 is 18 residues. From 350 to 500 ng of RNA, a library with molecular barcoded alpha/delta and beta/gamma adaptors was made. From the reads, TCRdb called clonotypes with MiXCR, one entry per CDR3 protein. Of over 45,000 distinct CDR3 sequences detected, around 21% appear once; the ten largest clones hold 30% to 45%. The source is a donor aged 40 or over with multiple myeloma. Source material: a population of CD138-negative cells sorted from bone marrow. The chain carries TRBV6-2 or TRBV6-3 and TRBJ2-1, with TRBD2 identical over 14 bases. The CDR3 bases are TGTGCCAGCAGTAAAACCGGGACTAGCGGGAGCTCCTACAATGAGCAGTTCTTC. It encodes CASSKTGTSGSSYNEQFF.